This T cell receptor (beta chain) originates from a study of blood T cell repertoires in COVID-19. CDR1 is LGHDT, CDR2 YNNKEL, per germline (reference sequence). Trimming removed 1 base from V and 7 bases from J, with 11 bases in between. The CDR3 is 14 amino acids. Per the authors' pipeline: The assay estimated nucleated cells by amplifying reference gene primers. Produced via immunoSEQ multiplex PCR; TCRdb's table is partial and in-frame only. V, J and clone size are those of that table, while D and trimming were read from the DNA. The table shows 380,000 or so clones, with around 84% occurring only once.

The source material was peripheral blood. The rearrangement joins TRBV3-1 (or the pseudogene TRBV3-2) to TRBJ1-5; D gene ambiguous. The TCR comes from a human donor with acute or convalescent COVID-19. The donor label of this sample is uncertain. The chain's CDR3 is CASSQGGQSQPQHF. In DNA, the CDR3 is TGTGCCAGCAGCCAAGGTGGGCAGAGCCAGCCCCAGCATTTT.